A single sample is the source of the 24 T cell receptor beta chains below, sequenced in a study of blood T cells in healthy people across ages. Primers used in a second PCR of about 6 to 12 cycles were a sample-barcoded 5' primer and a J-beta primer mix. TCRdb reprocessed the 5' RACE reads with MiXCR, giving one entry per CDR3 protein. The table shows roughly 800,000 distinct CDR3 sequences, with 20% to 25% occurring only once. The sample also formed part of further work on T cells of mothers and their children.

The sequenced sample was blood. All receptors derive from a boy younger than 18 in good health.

This chain's CDR3 is CSVGRTSGSISPSHTQYF. The CDR3 nucleotides read TGCAGCGTTGGGCGGACTAGCGGGAGTATAAGTCCGTCACATACGCAGTATTTT. The V and J genes are TRBV29-1 and TRBJ2-3, with TRBD2 matching 13 bases. The junction had 17 bases not matched to a gene; V was cut back by 4 bases and J by 7 bases. Per germline, CDR1 SQVTM and CDR2 ANQGSEA. The CDR3 extends over 18 amino acids.

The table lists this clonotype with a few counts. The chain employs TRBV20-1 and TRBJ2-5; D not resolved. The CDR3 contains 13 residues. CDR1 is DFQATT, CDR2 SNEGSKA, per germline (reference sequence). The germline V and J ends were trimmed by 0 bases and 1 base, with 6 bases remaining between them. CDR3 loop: CSARDRVQETQYF. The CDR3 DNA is TGCAGTGCTAGAGATCGGGTCCAAGAGACCCAGTACTTC.

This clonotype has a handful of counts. The CDR3 DNA reads TGCAGCGTCCCAAATCGGCCTATAGGAGCTTTCTTT. Amino acids: CSVPNRPIGAFF. This chain joins TRBV29-1 and TRBJ1-1; D gene uncertain. The CDR3 has 12 amino acids. V lost 6 bases and J lost 10, with 18 bases in between. Germline values: CDR1 SQVTM, CDR2 ANQGSEA.

For the CDR3, the DNA is TGCAGCGTTGAAGATATCAACCGGGGACAGGGATTCGAGACCCAGTACTTC. Translating it yields CSVEDINRGQGFETQYF. This chain joins TRBV29-1 and TRBJ2-5; 9 bases align to TRBD1. The CDR3 consists of 17 residues. With V trimmed by 0 bases and J by 5 bases, 13 bases remained unmatched. Per germline, CDR1 SQVTM and CDR2 ANQGSEA.

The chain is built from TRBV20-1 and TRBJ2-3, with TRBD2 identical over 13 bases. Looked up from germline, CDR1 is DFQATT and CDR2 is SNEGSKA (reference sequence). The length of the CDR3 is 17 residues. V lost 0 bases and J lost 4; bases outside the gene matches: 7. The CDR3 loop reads CSARDPGLAGLADTQYF. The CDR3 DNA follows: TGCAGTGCTAGAGACCCGGGACTAGCGGGACTCGCAGATACGCAGTATTTT.

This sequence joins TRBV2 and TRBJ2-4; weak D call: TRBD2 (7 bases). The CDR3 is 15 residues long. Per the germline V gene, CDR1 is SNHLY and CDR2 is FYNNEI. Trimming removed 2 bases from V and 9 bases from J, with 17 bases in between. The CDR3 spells CASSESELADSIQYF. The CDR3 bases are TGTGCCAGCAGTGAATCGGAGCTAGCGGACAGCATTCAGTACTTC.

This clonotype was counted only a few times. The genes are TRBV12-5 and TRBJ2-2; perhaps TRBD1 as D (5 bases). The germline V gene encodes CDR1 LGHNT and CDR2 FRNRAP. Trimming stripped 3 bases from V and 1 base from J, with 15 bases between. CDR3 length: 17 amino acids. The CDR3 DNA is TGTGCTAGTGGTTTTCCCCGGGTAGGGGAGAACACCGGGGAGCTGTTTTTT. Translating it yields CASGFPRVGENTGELFF. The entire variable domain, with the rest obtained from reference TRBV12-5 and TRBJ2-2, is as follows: DARVTQTPRHKVTEMGQEVTMRCQPILGHNTVFWYRQTMMQGLELLAYFRNRAPLDDSGMPKDRFSAEMPDATLATLKIQPSEPRDSAVYFCASGFPRVGENTGELFFGEGSRLTVL.

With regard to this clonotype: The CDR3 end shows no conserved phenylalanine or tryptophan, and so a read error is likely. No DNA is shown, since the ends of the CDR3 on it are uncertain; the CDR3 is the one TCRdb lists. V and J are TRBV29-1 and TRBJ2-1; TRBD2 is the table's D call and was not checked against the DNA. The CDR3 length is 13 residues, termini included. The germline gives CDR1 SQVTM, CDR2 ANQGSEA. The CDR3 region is CSVGIPPPNERFL.

The CDR3 DNA reads as TGTGCCAGCAGCCGACAGGGGATCACAGATACGCAGTATTTT. Encoded protein: CASSRQGITDTQYF. The chain uses TRBV12-3 or TRBV12-4 and TRBJ2-3; 8 positions agree with TRBD1. There are 14 residues in the CDR3. After removal of 6 bases from V and 2 bases from J, the junction contained 4 bases not matched to a gene.

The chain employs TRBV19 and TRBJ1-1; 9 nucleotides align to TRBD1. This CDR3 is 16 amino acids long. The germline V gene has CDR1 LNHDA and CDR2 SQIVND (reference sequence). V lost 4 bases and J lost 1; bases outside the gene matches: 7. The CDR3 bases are TGTGCCAGTAGTAGCCGGGACAGGGCGAGGAACACTGAAGCTTTCTTT. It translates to CASSSRDRARNTEAFF.

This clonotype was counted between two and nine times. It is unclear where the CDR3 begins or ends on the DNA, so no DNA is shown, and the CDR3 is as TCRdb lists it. CDR3 region: CSVAQGAMDQPQHF. The rearrangement links TRBV29-1 to TRBJ2-5; whether TRBD1, the table's D call, matches the DNA was not checked. The CDR3 has 14 residues if both end residues are counted. Germline V gene sequence: CDR1 SQVTM, CDR2 ANQGSEA.

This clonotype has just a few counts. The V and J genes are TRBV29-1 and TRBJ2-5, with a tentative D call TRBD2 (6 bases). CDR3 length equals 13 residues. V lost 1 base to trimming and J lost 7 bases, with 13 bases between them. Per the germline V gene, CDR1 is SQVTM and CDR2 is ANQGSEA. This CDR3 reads CSVEVKGLGTQYF. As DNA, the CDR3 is TGCAGCGTTGAAGTTAAGGGACTGGGGACCCAGTACTTC.

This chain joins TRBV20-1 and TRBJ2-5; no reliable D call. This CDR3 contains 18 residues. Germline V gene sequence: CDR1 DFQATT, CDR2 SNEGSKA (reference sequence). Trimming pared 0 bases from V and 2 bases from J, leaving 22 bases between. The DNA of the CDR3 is TGCAGTGCTAGAGATAATAAGTTCGGGTATGGAGCGCAAGAGACCCAGTACTTC. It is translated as CSARDNKFGYGAQETQYF.

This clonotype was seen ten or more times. The CDR3 DNA is TGCAGCGTTGAGGGGACTAGCGTCAATGAGCAGTTCTTC. Protein sequence: CSVEGTSVNEQFF. The V and J genes are TRBV29-1 and TRBJ2-1; 10 positions agree with TRBD2. CDR3 length equals 13 residues. The J segment lost 6 bases and the V segment lost 3 bases, leaving 2 bases of the junction unmatched. From germline, CDR1 is SQVTM and CDR2 ANQGSEA.

CDR3 nucleotides: TGCAGCGTGCGGGAAGAGCTTTTACTCTCCTACAATGAGCAGTTCTTC. Amino acids: CSVREELLLSYNEQFF. The chain recombines TRBV29-1 with TRBJ2-1, with TRBD2 as a possible D gene (6 bases). The CDR3 is 16 amino acids. The germline gives CDR1 SQVTM, CDR2 ANQGSEA. Trimming left V 6 bases short and J 0 bases short, with 18 bases between.

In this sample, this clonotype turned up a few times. CDR3 sequence reads: CASSLNGPTDTQYF. The CDR3 DNA sequence: TGTGCCAGCAGCTTGAACGGGCCCACAGATACGCAGTATTTT. V and J are TRBV7-8 and TRBJ2-3; D remains unclear. Germline values: CDR1 SGHVS, CDR2 FQNEAQ. The germline V and J ends were trimmed by 3 bases and 2 bases, with 9 bases remaining between them. This CDR3 contains 14 residues.

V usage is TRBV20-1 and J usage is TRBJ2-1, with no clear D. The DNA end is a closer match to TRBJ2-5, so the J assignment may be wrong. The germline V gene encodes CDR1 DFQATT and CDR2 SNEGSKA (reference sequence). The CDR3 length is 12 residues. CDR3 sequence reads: CSASPDQETQYF. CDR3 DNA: TGCAGTGCTAGTCCGGACCAAGAGACCCAGTACTTC.

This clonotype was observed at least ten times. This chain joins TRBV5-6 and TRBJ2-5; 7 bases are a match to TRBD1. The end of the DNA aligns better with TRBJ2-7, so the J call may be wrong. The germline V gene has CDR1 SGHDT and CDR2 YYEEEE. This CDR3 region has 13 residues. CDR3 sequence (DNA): TGTGCCAGCAGTACGGGACAGTCCTACGAGCAGTACTTC. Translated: CASSTGQSYEQYF.

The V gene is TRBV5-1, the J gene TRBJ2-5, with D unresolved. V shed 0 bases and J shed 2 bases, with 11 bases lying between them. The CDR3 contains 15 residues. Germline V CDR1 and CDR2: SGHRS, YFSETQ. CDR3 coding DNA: TGCGCCAGCAGCTTGGGTCAGCAGGTGCAAGAGACCCAGTACTTC. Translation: CASSLGQQVQETQYF.

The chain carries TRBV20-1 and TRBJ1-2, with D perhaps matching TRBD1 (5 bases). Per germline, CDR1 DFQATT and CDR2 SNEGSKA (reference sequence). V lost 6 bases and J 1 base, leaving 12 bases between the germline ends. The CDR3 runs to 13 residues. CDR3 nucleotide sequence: TGCAGTGCCAGGGAAGACCGTAACTATGGCTACACCTTC. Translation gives CSAREDRNYGYTF.

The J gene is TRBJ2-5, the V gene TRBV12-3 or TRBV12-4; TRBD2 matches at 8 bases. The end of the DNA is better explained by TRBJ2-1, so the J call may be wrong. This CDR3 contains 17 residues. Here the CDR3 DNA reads TGTGCCAGCAGTTTCGCCCCCGGGGGCGGGGGGACCAATGAGCAGTTCTTC. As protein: CASSFAPGGGGTNEQFF.

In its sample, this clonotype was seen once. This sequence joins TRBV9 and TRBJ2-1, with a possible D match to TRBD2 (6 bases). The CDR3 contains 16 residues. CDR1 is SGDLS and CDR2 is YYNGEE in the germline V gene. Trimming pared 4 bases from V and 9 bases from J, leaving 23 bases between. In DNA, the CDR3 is TGTGCCAGCAGCCCGAGACTAGATGGAATTCCGGCTGAGCAGTTCTTC. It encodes CASSPRLDGIPAEQFF.

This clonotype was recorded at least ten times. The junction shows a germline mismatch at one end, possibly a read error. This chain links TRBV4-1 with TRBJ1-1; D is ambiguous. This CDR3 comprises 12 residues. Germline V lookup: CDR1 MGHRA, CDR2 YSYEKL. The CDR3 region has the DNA TGTGCCAGCAGCCCCGGGGACACTGAAGCTTTCTTT. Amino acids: CASSPGDTEAFF.

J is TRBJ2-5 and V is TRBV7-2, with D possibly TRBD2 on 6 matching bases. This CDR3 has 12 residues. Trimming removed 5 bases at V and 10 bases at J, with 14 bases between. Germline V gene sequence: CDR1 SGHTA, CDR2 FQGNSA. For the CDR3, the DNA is TGTGCCAGCAGCCGCGGGGTCCTGATCCAGTACTTC. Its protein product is CASSRGVLIQYF. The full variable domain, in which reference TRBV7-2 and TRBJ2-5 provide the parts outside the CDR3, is GAGVSQSPSNKVTEKGKDVELRCDPISGHTALYWYRQSLGQGLEFLIYFQGNSAPDKSGLPSDRFSAERTGGSVSTLTIQRTQQEDSAVYLCASSRGVLIQYFGPGTRLLVL.